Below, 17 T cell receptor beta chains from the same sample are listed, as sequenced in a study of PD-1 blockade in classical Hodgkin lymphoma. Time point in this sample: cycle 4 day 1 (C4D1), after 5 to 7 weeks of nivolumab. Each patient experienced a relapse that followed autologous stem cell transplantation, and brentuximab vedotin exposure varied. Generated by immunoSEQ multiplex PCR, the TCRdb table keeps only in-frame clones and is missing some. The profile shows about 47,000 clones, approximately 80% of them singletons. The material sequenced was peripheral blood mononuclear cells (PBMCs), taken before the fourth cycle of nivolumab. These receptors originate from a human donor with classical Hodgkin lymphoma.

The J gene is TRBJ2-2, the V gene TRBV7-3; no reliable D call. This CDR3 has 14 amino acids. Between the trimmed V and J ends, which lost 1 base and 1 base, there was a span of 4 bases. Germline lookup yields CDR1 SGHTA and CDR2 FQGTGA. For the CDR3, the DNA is TGTGCCAGCAGCTTAAGTGGGAACACCGGGGAGCTGTTTTTT. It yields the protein CASSLSGNTGELFF.

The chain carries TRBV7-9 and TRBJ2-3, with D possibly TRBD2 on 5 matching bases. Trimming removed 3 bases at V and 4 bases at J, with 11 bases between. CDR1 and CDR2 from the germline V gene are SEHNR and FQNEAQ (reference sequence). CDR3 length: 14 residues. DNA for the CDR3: TGTGCCAGCAGCTTGATGCCTAGCCCAGATACGCAGTATTTT. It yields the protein CASSLMPSPDTQYF. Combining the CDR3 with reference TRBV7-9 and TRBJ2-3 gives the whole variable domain DTGVSQNPRHKITKRGQNVTFRCDPISEHNRLYWYRQTLGQGPEFLTYFQNEAQLEKSRLLSDRFSAERPKGSFSTLEIQRTEQGDSAMYLCASSLMPSPDTQYFGPGTRLTVL.

CDR3 in DNA: TGTGCCAGCAGTCCCCCCGGCTTAGATAGCAATCAGCCCCAGCATTTT. This codes for CASSPPGLDSNQPQHF. The gene calls are TRBV28 and TRBJ1-5; D gene uncertain. Germline assignment: CDR1 MDHEN and CDR2 SYDVKM. Trimming stripped 5 bases from V and 0 bases from J, with 14 bases between. This CDR3 is built from 16 residues. Full variable domain (outside the CDR3, taken from reference TRBV28 and TRBJ1-5): DVKVTQSSRYLVKRTGEKVFLECVQDMDHENMFWYRQDPGLGLRLIYFSYDVKMKEKGDIPEGYSVSREKKERFSLILESASTNQTSMYLCASSPPGLDSNQPQHFGDGTRLSIL.

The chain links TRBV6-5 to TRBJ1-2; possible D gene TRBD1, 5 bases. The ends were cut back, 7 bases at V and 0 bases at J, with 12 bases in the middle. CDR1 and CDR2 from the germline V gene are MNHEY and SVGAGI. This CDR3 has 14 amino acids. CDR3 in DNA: TGTGCCAGCACCGGACTGACAGCTAACTATGGCTACACCTTC. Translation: CASTGLTANYGYTF.

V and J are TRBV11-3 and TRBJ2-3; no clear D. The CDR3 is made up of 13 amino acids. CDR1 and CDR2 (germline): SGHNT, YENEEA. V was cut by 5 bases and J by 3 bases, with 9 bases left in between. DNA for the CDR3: TGTGCCAGCAGCGTAAGAGTTACAGATACGCAGTATTTT. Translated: CASSVRVTDTQYF.

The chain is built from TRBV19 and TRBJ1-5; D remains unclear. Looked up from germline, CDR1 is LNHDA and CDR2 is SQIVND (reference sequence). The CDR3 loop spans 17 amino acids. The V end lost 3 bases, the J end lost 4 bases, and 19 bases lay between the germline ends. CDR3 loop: CASSISAGPQMNQPQHF. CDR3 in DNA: TGTGCCAGTAGTATTTCGGCTGGTCCCCAGATGAATCAGCCCCAGCATTTT.

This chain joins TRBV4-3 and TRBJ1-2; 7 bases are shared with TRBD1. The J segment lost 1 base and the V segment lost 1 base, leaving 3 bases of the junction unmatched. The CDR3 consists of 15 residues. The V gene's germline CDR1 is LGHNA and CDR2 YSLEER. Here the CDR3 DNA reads TGCGCCAGCAGCCAAGGCCAGGGGGTTAACTATGGCTACACCTTC. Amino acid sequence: CASSQGQGVNYGYTF.

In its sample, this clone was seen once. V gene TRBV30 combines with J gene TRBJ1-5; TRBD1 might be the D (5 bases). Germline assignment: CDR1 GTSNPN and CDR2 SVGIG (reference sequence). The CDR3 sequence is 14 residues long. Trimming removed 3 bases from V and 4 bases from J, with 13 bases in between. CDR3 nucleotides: TGTGCCTGGAGACCTCCGGGGGAAAATCAGCCCCAGCATTTT. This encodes CAWRPPGENQPQHF. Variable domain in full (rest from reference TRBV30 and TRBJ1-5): SQTIHQWPATLVQPVGSPLSLECTVEGTSNPNLYWYRQAAGRGLQLLFYSVGIGQISSEVPQNLSASRPQDRQFILSSKKLLLSDSGFYLCAWRPPGENQPQHFGDGTRLSIL.

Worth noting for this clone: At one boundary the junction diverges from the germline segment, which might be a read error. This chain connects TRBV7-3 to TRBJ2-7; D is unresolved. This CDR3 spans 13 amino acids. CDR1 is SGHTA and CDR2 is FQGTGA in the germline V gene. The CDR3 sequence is CASSLTTTREQYF. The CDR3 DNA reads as TGTGCCAGCAGCCTAACAACGACGAGGGAGCAGTACTTC.

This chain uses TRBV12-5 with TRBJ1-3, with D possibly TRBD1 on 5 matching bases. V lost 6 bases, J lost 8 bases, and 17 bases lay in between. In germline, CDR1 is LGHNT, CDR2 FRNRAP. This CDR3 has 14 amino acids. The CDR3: CASGPTGRADTIYF. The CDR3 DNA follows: TGTGCTAGTGGCCCTACCGGCAGGGCTGACACCATATATTTT.

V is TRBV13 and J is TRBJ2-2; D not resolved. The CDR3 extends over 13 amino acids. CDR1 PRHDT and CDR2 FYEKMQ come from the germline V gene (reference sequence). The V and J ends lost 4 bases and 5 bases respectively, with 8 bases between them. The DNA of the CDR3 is TGTGCCAGCAGCTCCCTGGCGACCGGGGAGCTGTTTTTT. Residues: CASSSLATGELFF.

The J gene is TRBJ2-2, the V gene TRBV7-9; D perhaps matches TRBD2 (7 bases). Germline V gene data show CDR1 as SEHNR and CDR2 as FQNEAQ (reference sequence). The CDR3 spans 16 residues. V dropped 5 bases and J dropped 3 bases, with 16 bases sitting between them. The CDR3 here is CASSPRGGGDTGELFF. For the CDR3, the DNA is TGTGCCAGCAGCCCGAGGGGGGGAGGAGACACCGGGGAGCTGTTTTTT. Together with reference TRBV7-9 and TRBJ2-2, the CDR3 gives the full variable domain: DTGVSQNPRHKITKRGQNVTFRCDPISEHNRLYWYRQTLGQGPEFLTYFQNEAQLEKSRLLSDRFSAERPKGSFSTLEIQRTEQGDSAMYLCASSPRGGGDTGELFFGEGSRLTVL.

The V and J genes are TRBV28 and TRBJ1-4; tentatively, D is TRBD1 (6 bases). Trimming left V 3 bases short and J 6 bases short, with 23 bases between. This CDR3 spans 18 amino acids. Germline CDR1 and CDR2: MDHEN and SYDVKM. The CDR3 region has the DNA TGTGCCAGCAGTTTTTGGACAGCCACCCCCGAGGGGTATGAAAAACTGTTTTTT. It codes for CASSFWTATPEGYEKLFF. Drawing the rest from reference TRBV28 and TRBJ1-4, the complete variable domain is DVKVTQSSRYLVKRTGEKVFLECVQDMDHENMFWYRQDPGLGLRLIYFSYDVKMKEKGDIPEGYSVSREKKERFSLILESASTNQTSMYLCASSFWTATPEGYEKLFFGSGTQLSVL.

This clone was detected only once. The CDR3 loop is CASSWTPNNSPLHF. In DNA form, the CDR3 reads TGTGCCAGCAGCTGGACACCAAATAATTCACCCCTCCACTTT. The V gene is TRBV7-8, the J gene TRBJ1-6; possibly TRBD1 for D (5 bases). Germline V lookup: CDR1 SGHVS, CDR2 FQNEAQ. V dropped 4 bases and J dropped 5 bases, with 9 bases sitting between them. The CDR3 contains 14 residues.

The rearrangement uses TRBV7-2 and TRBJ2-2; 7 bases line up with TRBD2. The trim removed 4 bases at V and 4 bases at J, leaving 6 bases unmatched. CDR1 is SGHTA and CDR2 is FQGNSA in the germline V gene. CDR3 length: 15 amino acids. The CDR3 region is CASSYLGGSTGELFF. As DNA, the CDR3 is TGTGCCAGCAGCTACCTCGGGGGGAGCACCGGGGAGCTGTTTTTT.

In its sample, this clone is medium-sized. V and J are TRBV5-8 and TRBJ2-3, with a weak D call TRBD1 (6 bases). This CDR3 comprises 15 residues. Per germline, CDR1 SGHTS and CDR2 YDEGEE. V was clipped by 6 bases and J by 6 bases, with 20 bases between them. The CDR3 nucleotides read TGTGCCAGCACCTGGCGTGGGGAGCAGGGGGATACGCAGTATTTT. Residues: CASTWRGEQGDTQYF.

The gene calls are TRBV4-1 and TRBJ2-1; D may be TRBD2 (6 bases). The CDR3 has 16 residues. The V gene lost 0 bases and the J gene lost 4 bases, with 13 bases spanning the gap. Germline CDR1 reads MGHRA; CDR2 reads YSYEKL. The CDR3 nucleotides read TGCGCCAGCAGCCAAGAGGGACTCAACTCATACAATGAGCAGTTCTTC. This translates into CASSQEGLNSYNEQFF.